This passage covers 31 T cell receptor beta chains from one sample sequenced in a study of T cells in tuberculosis. Method: immunoSEQ multiplex PCR; TCRdb's copy keeps in-frame clones and lacks some. The sample has about 38,000 clones, 94% seen once. Time point of the sample: new active TB diagnosis, blood taken before or within 7 days of starting treatment. The source was PBMCs, collected at tuberculosis diagnosis. The receptor set was obtained from an adult with tuberculosis.

This chain uses TRBV25-1 with TRBJ1-4; no clear D. CDR3 length equals 14 residues. Trimming took off 8 bases at V and 5 bases at J, with 15 bases between the two ends. Germline-derived CDR1 and CDR2 are MGHDK and SYGVNS. CDR3 region: CASCIGGLNEKLFF. CDR3 DNA sequence: TGTGCCAGCTGCATCGGAGGTTTAAATGAAAAACTGTTTTTT.

This sequence joins TRBV18 and TRBJ1-2; 7 bases are a match to TRBD1. With 5 bases clipped from V and 5 bases from J, the junction kept 11 bases outside the gene matches. This CDR3 region has 15 residues. The germline CDR1 and CDR2 sequences are KGHSH and LQKENI. CDR3 coding DNA: TGTGCCAGCTCATCTTCCGGGACAGAGAGTTATGGCTACACCTTC. Its translation: CASSSSGTESYGYTF.

The genes are TRBV5-1 and TRBJ2-3; D unresolved. Germline CDR1 SGHRS, CDR2 YFSETQ. This CDR3 comprises 18 residues. V lost 3 bases, J lost 0 bases, and 20 bases lay in between. CDR3 sequence reads: CASSSLTPRKPSTDTQYF. As DNA, the CDR3 is TGCGCCAGCAGCTCCTTAACCCCCAGGAAACCTAGCACAGATACGCAGTATTTT.

This CDR3 reads CASSWGVETQYF. The DNA for the CDR3 is TGTGCCAGCAGCTGGGGAGTTGAGACCCAGTACTTC. This chain connects TRBV5-6 to TRBJ2-5; a weak D match, TRBD2 (5 bases). Trimming removed 3 bases at V and 5 bases at J, with 8 bases between. Germline assignment: CDR1 SGHDT and CDR2 YYEEEE. CDR3 length equals 12 residues. The full variable domain, completed using reference TRBV5-6 and TRBJ2-5, is DAGVTQSPTHLIKTRGQQVTLRCSPKSGHDTVSWYQQALGQGPQFIFQYYEEEERQRGNFPDRFSGHQFPNYSSELNVNALLLGDSALYLCASSWGVETQYFGPGTRLLVL.

The V and J genes are TRBV2 and TRBJ1-1; D perhaps matches TRBD1 (5 bases). The germline CDR1 and CDR2 sequences are SNHLY and FYNNEI. The V gene lost 7 bases and the J gene lost 1 base, with 13 bases spanning the gap. The CDR3 runs to 14 residues. The CDR3 protein is CASKMEGQNTEAFF. In nucleotides, the CDR3 is TGTGCCAGCAAAATGGAGGGGCAGAACACTGAAGCTTTCTTT.

The rearrangement links TRBV5-1 to TRBJ1-5; TRBD1 matches at 7 bases. The CDR3 sequence is 14 residues long. CDR1 is SGHRS, CDR2 YFSETQ, per germline. Trimming removed 2 bases from V and 9 bases from J; junction bases left unmatched: 8. The CDR3 region is CASSLITGVPPQHF. As DNA, the CDR3 is TGCGCCAGCAGCTTAATCACAGGGGTTCCGCCCCAGCATTTT.

The gene calls are TRBV4-3 and TRBJ1-5; D gene uncertain. The CDR3 spans 15 residues. Per germline, CDR1 LGHNA and CDR2 YSLEER. V was cut by 0 bases and J by 0 bases, with 6 bases left in between. The CDR3 region has the DNA TGCGCCAGCAGCCAAGACAGATATAGCAATCAGCCCCAGCATTTT. It yields the protein CASSQDRYSNQPQHF.

The chain joins TRBV7-2 to TRBJ1-5, with 7 bases identical to TRBD1. The J segment lost 5 bases and the V segment lost 5 bases, leaving 3 bases of the junction unmatched. The CDR3 totals 13 residues. Germline CDR1 SGHTA, CDR2 FQGNSA. This chain's CDR3 is CASSRQGDQPQHF. The DNA of the CDR3 is TGTGCCAGCAGCCGACAGGGCGATCAGCCCCAGCATTTT. Based on the CDR3 plus reference TRBV7-2 and TRBJ1-5, the full variable domain is GAGVSQSPSNKVTEKGKDVELRCDPISGHTALYWYRQSLGQGLEFLIYFQGNSAPDKSGLPSDRFSAERTGGSVSTLTIQRTQQEDSAVYLCASSRQGDQPQHFGDGTRLSIL.

The chain recombines TRBV19 with TRBJ2-1; maybe TRBD1 (6 bases). V was clipped by 6 bases and J by 1 base, with 22 bases between them. Germline CDR1 and CDR2: LNHDA and SQIVND (reference sequence). The CDR3 consists of 18 residues. The CDR3 DNA reads TGTGCCAGTAGGCTCCGACCACAGGGCGGTAGGTCCTACAATGAGCAGTTCTTC. It yields the protein CASRLRPQGGRSYNEQFF.

This clone was counted a single time. The chain carries TRBV5-1 and TRBJ2-3, with a tentative D call TRBD1 (5 bases). Germline loops: CDR1 SGHRS, CDR2 YFSETQ. Between the trimmed V and J ends, which lost 0 bases and 4 bases, there was a span of 9 bases. The CDR3 has 14 amino acids. The CDR3 sequence is CASSLVQGPDTQYF. The DNA of the CDR3 is TGCGCCAGCAGCTTGGTGCAGGGCCCAGATACGCAGTATTTT.

The genes are TRBV2 and TRBJ1-1; the D is unclear. V lost 2 bases and J 1 base, leaving 2 bases between the germline ends. The CDR3 contains 12 residues. The germline V gene encodes CDR1 SNHLY and CDR2 FYNNEI. The DNA of the CDR3 is TGTGCCAGCAGTGAACAGAACACTGAAGCTTTCTTT. Amino acids: CASSEQNTEAFF.

J is TRBJ2-3 and V is TRBV2, with TRBD2 as a possible D gene (5 bases). CDR1 and CDR2 (germline): SNHLY, FYNNEI. There are 13 residues in the CDR3. Trimming took off 8 bases at V and 9 bases at J, with 18 bases between the two ends. The chain's CDR3 is CASETLVASTQYF. CDR3 DNA: TGTGCCAGCGAAACCCTAGTGGCTAGCACGCAGTATTTT.

The gene calls are TRBV10-2 and TRBJ2-3, with 7 bases matching TRBD2. There are 17 residues in the CDR3. Trimming took 6 bases from V and 2 from J; bases not matched to a gene: 14. CDR1 is WSHSY and CDR2 is SAAADI in the germline V gene. The CDR3 coding sequence is TGCGCCAGCAGAGGTTTTCGGGACTACCCATCCACAGATACGCAGTATTTT. This codes for CASRGFRDYPSTDTQYF.

The rearrangement uses TRBV12-5 and TRBJ1-2; 11 bases match TRBD1. The CDR3 is 16 amino acids. Germline CDR1 is LGHNT and CDR2 is FRNRAP. Germline trimming cut 4 bases from V and 0 bases from J; bases unmatched to any gene: 4. DNA of the CDR3: TGTGCTAGTGGTTGGGGGACAGGGGGATCTAACTATGGCTACACCTTC. Amino acid sequence: CASGWGTGGSNYGYTF.

V gene TRBV7-3 combines with J gene TRBJ1-1, with 9 bases identical to TRBD1. Germline V lookup: CDR1 SGHTA, CDR2 FQGTGA. CDR3 size: 13 residues. V lost 5 bases, J lost 3 bases, and 1 base stayed unmatched. As DNA, the CDR3 is TGTGCCAGCAGCCGGGACAGGGACACTGAAGCTTTCTTT. Translated: CASSRDRDTEAFF.

V gene TRBV7-9 combines with J gene TRBJ1-2; 7 bases are shared with TRBD1. This CDR3 has 13 amino acids. J was trimmed by 4 bases and V by 5 bases; bases with no gene match: 4. CDR1 is SEHNR and CDR2 is FQNEAQ in the germline V gene (reference sequence). CDR3 in amino acids: CASSRQGLYGYTF. In nucleotides, the CDR3 is TGTGCCAGCAGCCGACAGGGCCTCTATGGCTACACCTTC.

The V gene is TRBV12-5, the J gene TRBJ2-3; D may be TRBD2 (6 bases). The CDR3 covers 14 residues. Germline assignment: CDR1 LGHNT and CDR2 FRNRAP. V was shortened by 3 bases and J by 6 bases, with 13 bases between the two germline ends. In nucleotides, the CDR3 is TGTGCTAGTGGTTTCCTCAATAGCGGCGATACGCAGTATTTT. This codes for CASGFLNSGDTQYF.

The count of this clone is one. V gene TRBV5-5 combines with J gene TRBJ1-3, with D perhaps matching TRBD1 (6 bases). V gave up 2 bases and J gave up 3 bases, with 9 bases separating them. The V gene's germline CDR1 is SGHKS and CDR2 YYEKEE (reference sequence). This CDR3 region has 14 residues. The DNA of the CDR3 is TGTGCCAGCAGCTTACAGGGTTTTGGAAACACCATATATTTT. As protein: CASSLQGFGNTIYF.

V is TRBV7-9 and J is TRBJ2-5, with 8 bases matching TRBD1. Germline V gene lookup returns CDR1 SEHNR and CDR2 FQNEAQ (reference sequence). V dropped 4 bases and J dropped 5; count of bases not matched to a gene: 9. The CDR3 runs 15 residues. Here the CDR3 reads CASSSDRGDPETQYF. The CDR3 region has the DNA TGTGCCAGCAGCTCCGACAGGGGCGACCCCGAGACCCAGTACTTC.

This chain uses TRBV18 with TRBJ2-1; 8 bases line up with TRBD2. The CDR3 is 15 residues long. The J segment lost 4 bases and the V segment lost 3 bases, leaving 5 bases of the junction unmatched. Germline values: CDR1 KGHSH, CDR2 LQKENI. CDR3 sequence reads: CASSPRGGSYNEQFF. In DNA, the CDR3 is TGTGCCAGCTCACCTCGGGGGGGGTCGTACAATGAGCAGTTCTTC.

The chain couples TRBV7-2 to TRBJ2-3; 13 bases are shared with TRBD2. The CDR3 is 16 amino acids. The J segment lost 4 bases and the V segment lost 5 bases, leaving 6 bases of the junction unmatched. Germline lookup yields CDR1 SGHTA and CDR2 FQGNSA. The CDR3 spells CASSPRTSGGADTQYF. The DNA of the CDR3 is TGTGCCAGCAGCCCGAGGACTAGCGGGGGCGCAGATACGCAGTATTTT.

This clone occurred a few times. The chain uses TRBV9 and TRBJ2-7; D call uncertain. Looked up from germline, CDR1 is SGDLS and CDR2 is YYNGEE. The ends were cut back, 0 bases at V and 2 bases at J, with 15 bases in the middle. This CDR3 has 16 amino acids. The CDR3 DNA reads as TGTGCCAGCAGCGTAGTGGCCCTACAGCCTCCCTACGAGCAGTACTTC. Its translation is CASSVVALQPPYEQYF. Together with reference TRBV9 and TRBJ2-7, the CDR3 gives the full variable domain: DSGVTQTPKHLITATGQRVTLRCSPRSGDLSVYWYQQSLDQGLQFLIQYYNGEERAKGNILERFSAQQFPDLHSELNLSSLELGDSALYFCASSVVALQPPYEQYFGPGTRLTVT.

The V call is TRBV5-6, the J call TRBJ1-6, with 7 bases matching TRBD1. Germline CDR1 is SGHDT and CDR2 is YYEEEE. V trimming: 2 bases; J trimming: 13 bases; junction bases outside the gene matches: 9. There are 14 residues in the CDR3. The CDR3 sequence: CASSFQGGRRPLHF. The CDR3 DNA follows: TGTGCCAGCAGCTTTCAGGGGGGCCGCCGGCCCCTCCACTTT.

This chain joins TRBV2 and TRBJ1-2, with D perhaps TRBD1 (6 bases). The V gene lost 8 bases and the J gene lost 3 bases, with 10 bases spanning the gap. In germline, CDR1 is SNHLY, CDR2 FYNNEI. This CDR3 region has 12 residues. The CDR3 DNA follows: TGTGCCAGCCGGGAGGGGGACTATGGCTACACCTTC. Its translation is CASREGDYGYTF.

The chain links TRBV19 to TRBJ1-1, with TRBD1 matching 7 bases. V lost 7 bases to trimming and J lost 6 bases; unmatched junction nucleotides: 17. The CDR3 covers 16 residues. CDR1 LNHDA and CDR2 SQIVND come from the germline V gene (reference sequence). CDR3 in amino acids: CASTKRRQGGKPEAFF. In nucleotides, the CDR3 is TGTGCCAGTACAAAGCGTAGACAGGGCGGGAAGCCTGAAGCTTTCTTT.

V is TRBV19 and J is TRBJ2-2; 8 bases line up with TRBD1. The CDR3 contains 18 residues. Germline-derived CDR1 and CDR2 are LNHDA and SQIVND (reference sequence). J was trimmed by 1 base and V by 5 bases; bases with no gene match: 12. The CDR3 reads CASSPRTQTGVNTGELFF. For the CDR3, the DNA is TGTGCCAGTAGTCCTCGGACTCAGACAGGGGTGAACACCGGGGAGCTGTTTTTT. The whole variable domain, remainder taken from reference TRBV19 and TRBJ2-2, is DGGITQSPKYLFRKEGQNVTLSCEQNLNHDAMYWYRQDPGQGLRLIYYSQIVNDFQKGDIAEGYSVSREKKESFPLTVTSAQKNPTAFYLCASSPRTQTGVNTGELFFGEGSRLTVL.

V and J are TRBV30 and TRBJ1-3, with D perhaps TRBD1 (5 bases). This CDR3 is 13 amino acids long. Germline values: CDR1 GTSNPN, CDR2 SVGIG (reference sequence). Trimming pared 1 base from V and 3 bases from J, leaving 7 bases between. CDR3 sequence reads: CAWSGDSGNTIYF. Written as DNA, the CDR3 is TGTGCCTGGAGTGGAGACAGTGGAAACACCATATATTTT.

V usage is TRBV19 and J usage is TRBJ1-4; D gene uncertain. Germline CDR1 is LNHDA and CDR2 is SQIVND (reference sequence). CDR3 length equals 11 residues. V was pared by 3 bases and J by 8 bases, with 4 bases between. For the CDR3, the DNA is TGTGCCAGTAGTATTAGCGAAAAACTGTTTTTT. Its translation: CASSISEKLFF.

This chain connects TRBV7-8 to TRBJ2-3; 10 bases match TRBD2. Losses at the gene ends were 5 bases for V and 4 bases for J; bases not matched to a gene: 21. CDR1 is SGHVS, CDR2 FQNEAQ, per germline. The CDR3 contains 20 residues. The CDR3 spells CASSQSVGALKRGGPDTQYF. The CDR3 DNA follows: TGTGCCAGCAGCCAGAGCGTAGGGGCACTAAAGCGGGGGGGACCAGATACGCAGTATTTT.

This clone was detected only once. V usage is TRBV7-9 and J usage is TRBJ2-2; 7 nucleotides line up with TRBD2. Germline CDR1 SEHNR, CDR2 FQNEAQ (reference sequence). Unmatched junction bases numbered 8, after V lost 5 bases and J lost 2 bases. The CDR3 runs 16 residues. The CDR3 nucleotides are TGTGCCAGCAGCGTCGAGGGACTACTTAACACCGGGGAGCTGTTTTTT. This encodes CASSVEGLLNTGELFF.

This rearrangement joins TRBV7-2 to TRBJ1-1, with 8 bases aligning to TRBD1. This CDR3 is built from 14 residues. After removal of 5 bases from V and 4 bases from J, the junction contained 6 bases not matched to a gene. From germline, CDR1 is SGHTA and CDR2 FQGNSA. CDR3 protein: CASSEDRAVTEAFF. The CDR3 nucleotides read TGTGCCAGCAGCGAGGACAGGGCGGTCACTGAAGCTTTCTTT.